This T cell receptor beta chain was recovered during a study of long-term antiretroviral therapy in people with HIV. About the research overall: It was about a decade before the 2015 immediate-ART recommendation that the earliest samples were taken. Study observations and caveats: Diversity rose after ART but stayed below transplant donor controls. Specimens of blood were obtained during about 2003 to 2017, possibly under older ART regimens.

The CDR3 extends over 15 amino acids. Germline CDR1 and CDR2: SNHLY and FYNNEI. V was clipped by 6 bases and J by 4 bases, with 19 bases between them. To note about this clone: Its target is not known.

The assay, immunoSEQ v3.0, was run at survey level. Libraries were prepared by immunoSEQ multiplex PCR; TCRdb keeps only in-frame clonotypes and omits some of them. In the table there are about 22,000 clones, around 80% of which are singletons. This specimen consisted of unsorted PBMCs, obtained 0.5 years before starting antiretroviral therapy. The TCR originated in a man in his forties or fifties with HIV. This rearrangement joins TRBV2 to TRBJ2-7; tentative D call: TRBD1 (6 bases). The CDR3 loop is CASRRGGTGWYEQYF. As DNA, the CDR3 is TGTGCCAGCAGGAGGGGTGGAACAGGGTGGTACGAGCAGTACTTC.